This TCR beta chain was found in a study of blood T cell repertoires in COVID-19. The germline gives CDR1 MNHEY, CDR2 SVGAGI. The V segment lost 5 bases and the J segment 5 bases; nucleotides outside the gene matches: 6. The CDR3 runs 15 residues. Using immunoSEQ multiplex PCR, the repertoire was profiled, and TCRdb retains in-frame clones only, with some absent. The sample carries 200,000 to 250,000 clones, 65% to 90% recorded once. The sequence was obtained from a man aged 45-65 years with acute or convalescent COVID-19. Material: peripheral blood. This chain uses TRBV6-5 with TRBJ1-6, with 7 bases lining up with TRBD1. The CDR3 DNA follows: TGTGCCAGCAGTCGACAGGGCAGGGATAATTCACCCCTCCACTTT. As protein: CASSRQGRDNSPLHF.